The 25 T cell receptor beta chains below were found in one sample sequenced in a study of T-cell reconstitution after alpha-beta-depleted transplantation in children. Study-level results: Newly made T cells mostly supplied T-cell counts and diversity one year after transplant.

A TCRbeta library incorporating unique molecular identifiers was prepared. TCRdb reprocessed the PCR reads with MiXCR, giving one entry per CDR3 protein. The repertoire has 250,000 to 300,000 distinct CDR3 sequences, 6.5% to 9% of them found once; the top ten carry 8.5% to 9.5%. These receptors have no identified antigens. The input for sequencing was peripheral blood, taken 360 days after TCRalphabeta/CD19-depleted stem cell transplant. The source of these receptors is a female patient between 2 and 15 years old who had a stem cell transplant for Fanconi anemia, so the T cells may come from the graft donor.

The chain employs TRBV10-2 and TRBJ1-4; D may be TRBD1 (6 bases). The germline CDR1 and CDR2 sequences are WSHSY and SAAADI. Trimming stripped 6 bases from V and 8 bases from J, with 16 bases between. CDR3 length equals 14 residues. CDR3 DNA sequence: TGCGCCAGCAGGGAGAGGGGGTTCGGGGAAAAACTGTTTTTT. The encoded protein is CASRERGFGEKLFF.

This clonotype turned up a few times. At one of its ends the junction is not consistent with the germline gene, which may arise from a read error. The rearrangement links TRBV6-1 to TRBJ1-3, with 7 bases aligning to TRBD1. The CDR3 totals 17 residues. The V gene's germline CDR1 is MNHNS and CDR2 SASEGT. CDR3 residues: CASSEAGQLSPGNTIYF. The CDR3 DNA reads TGTGCCAGCAGCGAAGCGGGACAGCTCTCCCCTGGAAACACCATATATTTT.

This clonotype was seen at least ten times. The chain has TRBV7-8 and TRBJ2-7; 9 bases agree with TRBD2. The junction had 2 bases not matched to a gene; V was cut back by 2 bases and J by 3 bases. The CDR3 sequence is 14 residues long. Per the germline V gene, CDR1 is SGHVS and CDR2 is FQNEAQ. The CDR3 loop is CASSLRSGGYEQYF. CDR3 in DNA: TGTGCCAGCAGCTTACGTAGCGGGGGCTACGAGCAGTACTTC.

J is TRBJ1-1 and V is TRBV7-8; D is uncertain. The CDR3 is 14 residues long. The ends were cut back, 1 base at V and 1 base at J, with 7 bases in the middle. Germline loops: CDR1 SGHVS, CDR2 FQNEAQ. The CDR3 reads CASSLEVGNTEAFF. CDR3 sequence (DNA): TGTGCCAGCAGCTTAGAGGTGGGGAACACTGAAGCTTTCTTT.

V gene TRBV6-1 combines with J gene TRBJ2-2, with a weak D call TRBD1 (5 bases). The CDR3 sequence is 14 residues long. Germline V gene sequence: CDR1 MNHNS, CDR2 SASEGT. The ends were cut back, 10 bases at V and 2 bases at J, with 14 bases in the middle. The CDR3 loop reads CATNRGQNTGELFF. For the CDR3, the DNA is TGTGCCACCAATCGAGGACAAAACACCGGGGAGCTGTTTTTT.

This clonotype was counted a single time. The rearrangement joins TRBV28 to TRBJ2-1; D gene ambiguous. The CDR3 extends over 13 amino acids. With 1 base removed from V and 13 bases from J, the gap between germline ends came to 14 bases. Germline assignment: CDR1 MDHEN and CDR2 SYDVKM. In DNA form, the CDR3 reads TGTGCCAGCAGTTTATCCCCTTCCCGATGTCAGTTCTTC. It encodes CASSLSPSRCQFF.

This clonotype appeared many times. The chain employs TRBV25-1 and TRBJ2-3, with 9 bases fitting TRBD2. V shed 1 base and J 7 bases; nucleotides not matched to a gene: 15. The CDR3 is 18 amino acids. Germline V gene lookup returns CDR1 MGHDK and CDR2 SYGVNS. CDR3 nucleotides: TGTGCCAGCAGTGAATCCCAAATCCTAGCGGGGTTAGCAAATACGCAGTATTTT. It encodes CASSESQILAGLANTQYF. Full variable domain (remainder filled in from reference TRBV25-1 and TRBJ2-3): EADIYQTPRYLVIGTGKKITLECSQTMGHDKMYWYQQDPGMELHLIHYSYGVNSTEKGDLSSESTVSRIRTEHFPLTLESARPSHTSQYLCASSESQILAGLANTQYFGPGTRLTVL.

With regard to this clonotype: The junction shows a germline mismatch at one end, possibly a read error. The V call is TRBV15, the J call TRBJ2-7, with D perhaps matching TRBD1 or TRBD2 (5 bases each). CDR1 LNHNV and CDR2 YYDKDF come from the germline V gene (reference sequence). CDR3 length: 14 residues. CDR3: CATGSPGTTYEQYF. The CDR3 region has the DNA TGTGCCACCGGCAGTCCCGGGACCACCTACGAGCAGTACTTC.

This clonotype was counted at least ten times. The chain carries TRBV18 and TRBJ2-7; no reliable D call. This CDR3 is 12 amino acids long. The germline V gene encodes CDR1 KGHSH and CDR2 LQKENI. The V end was cut by 3 bases, the J end by 6 bases, with 9 bases between. CDR3 protein: CASSPFLGEQYF. In DNA, the CDR3 is TGTGCCAGCTCACCCTTTTTAGGCGAGCAGTACTTC.

This clonotype was recorded at least ten times. The rearrangement joins TRBV4-2 to TRBJ2-7, with 10 bases identical to TRBD2. V was clipped by 3 bases and J by 3 bases; unmatched bases: 11. Germline V gene sequence: CDR1 LGHNA, CDR2 YNFKEQ. The CDR3 is 17 residues long. The CDR3 DNA follows: TGTGCCAGCAGCCAGATCAGATCTAGCGGGAGTTTCTACGAGCAGTACTTC. Translated: CASSQIRSSGSFYEQYF.

This clonotype occurred many times. This sequence joins TRBV7-2 and TRBJ2-7; D unresolved. Germline CDR1 is SGHTA and CDR2 is FQGNSA. The length of the CDR3 is 13 residues. Trimming took 1 base from V and 3 from J, leaving 7 bases between them. CDR3 bases: TGTGCCAGCAGCTTAGTGGCCTACTACGAGCAGTACTTC. Translating gives CASSLVAYYEQYF.

At least ten counts were recorded for this clonotype. This chain joins TRBV29-1 and TRBJ2-2; D is unclear. V was clipped by 7 bases and J by 5 bases, with 14 bases between them. The length of the CDR3 is 13 residues. Germline V gene lookup returns CDR1 SQVTM and CDR2 ANQGSEA. This CDR3 reads CSAADPRTGELFF. The CDR3 region has the DNA TGCAGCGCAGCCGATCCTAGAACCGGGGAGCTGTTTTTT.

This clonotype was seen more than once but under ten times. The chain couples TRBV12-3 or TRBV12-4 to TRBJ1-5, with D perhaps TRBD1 (6 bases). Trimming stripped 3 bases from V and 0 bases from J, with 12 bases between. This CDR3 spans 16 amino acids. The CDR3 sequence: CASSFWPGVSNQPQHF. Written as DNA, the CDR3 is TGTGCCAGCAGTTTTTGGCCAGGGGTTAGCAATCAGCCCCAGCATTTT.

At least ten counts were recorded for this clonotype. The genes are TRBV11-1 and TRBJ2-1; 12 positions match TRBD2. From germline, CDR1 is SGHAT and CDR2 FQDESV (reference sequence). The CDR3 is made up of 22 amino acids. The junction had 18 bases not matched to a gene; V was cut back by 0 bases and J by 3 bases. CDR3 nucleotides: TGTGCCAGCAGCTTAGCAGGGGGGCCACTAGCGGGGGGCCGAGCACTCTACAATGAGCAGTTCTTC. Amino acid sequence: CASSLAGGPLAGGRALYNEQFF.

This clonotype was picked up many times. The chain combines TRBV29-1 with TRBJ1-1; no reliable D call. V lost 8 bases and J lost 0, with 13 bases in between. Germline V CDR1 and CDR2: SQVTM, ANQGSEA. This CDR3 is built from 13 residues. CDR3: CSSRRRMNTEAFF. The DNA of the CDR3 is TGCAGCTCGCGCAGGCGAATGAACACTGAAGCTTTCTTT.

At least ten counts were recorded for this clonotype. The V call is TRBV7-9, the J call TRBJ1-4, with D maybe TRBD1 (5 bases). V was shortened by 3 bases and J by 8 bases, with 10 bases between the two germline ends. Germline CDR1 SEHNR, CDR2 FQNEAQ (reference sequence). The CDR3 covers 13 residues. CDR3 coding DNA: TGTGCCAGCAGCTTCTGGGACCAGGAAAAACTGTTTTTT. It translates to CASSFWDQEKLFF.

This clonotype was recorded at least ten times. The chain has TRBV9 and TRBJ2-1; D possibly corresponds to TRBD1 (5 bases). The V and J ends lost 0 bases and 0 bases respectively, with 10 bases between them. Germline V gene sequence: CDR1 SGDLS, CDR2 YYNGEE. The CDR3 is 16 residues long. The CDR3 DNA is TGTGCCAGCAGCGTAGAAGGGGTGCGCTCCTACAATGAGCAGTTCTTC. Amino acid sequence: CASSVEGVRSYNEQFF.

This clonotype was seen a handful of times. This chain uses TRBV28 with TRBJ1-6, with D perhaps matching TRBD1 (5 bases). This CDR3 contains 17 residues. Germline V gives CDR1 MDHEN, CDR2 SYDVKM. The ends were cut back, 8 bases at V and 8 bases at J, with 25 bases in the middle. The CDR3 DNA is TGTGCCAGCTTGGGACTACTGGTTAGTCCTGGGGATTCACCCCTCCACTTT. It specifies CASLGLLVSPGDSPLHF.

J is TRBJ1-1 and V is TRBV2; tentatively, D is TRBD1 (5 bases). Trimming took 7 bases from V and 4 from J, leaving 19 bases between them. Looked up from germline, CDR1 is SNHLY and CDR2 is FYNNEI. The CDR3 sequence is 15 residues long. The DNA for the CDR3 is TGTGCCAGCATGCATTCAGGGCGAATTAGCACTGAAGCTTTCTTT. Protein sequence: CASMHSGRISTEAFF. Using reference TRBV2 and TRBJ1-1 for the parts outside the CDR3, the full variable domain is EPEVTQTPSHQVTQMGQEVILRCVPISNHLYFYWYRQILGQKVEFLVSFYNNEISEKSEIFDDQFSVERPDGSNFTLKIRSTKLEDSAMYFCASMHSGRISTEAFFGQGTRLTVV.

The chain recombines TRBV30 with TRBJ1-2; D remains ambiguous. Trimming cost V 2 bases and J 2 bases, with 9 bases left between them. CDR1 is GTSNPN, CDR2 SVGIG, per germline (reference sequence). The length of the CDR3 is 13 residues. CDR3 DNA: TGTGCCTGGAGTTTAGCCGGGAACTATGGCTACACCTTC. Protein sequence: CAWSLAGNYGYTF.

This clonotype showed up many times. The CDR3 is CATSDFGAGSYNEQFF. Here the CDR3 DNA reads TGTGCCACCAGTGATTTTGGGGCTGGCTCCTACAATGAGCAGTTCTTC. The rearrangement uses TRBV24-1 and TRBJ2-1, with D perhaps matching TRBD1 (5 bases). The CDR3 runs 16 residues. The V end lost 1 base, the J end lost 0 bases, and 9 bases lay between the germline ends. CDR1 and CDR2 (germline): KGHDR, SFDVKD.

This clonotype was picked up many times. This sequence joins TRBV9 and TRBJ2-2; D call uncertain. This CDR3 is built from 15 residues. The V end lost 4 bases, the J end lost 0 bases, and 10 bases lay between the germline ends. The germline V gene encodes CDR1 SGDLS and CDR2 YYNGEE. CDR3 nucleotides: TGTGCCAGCAGCCAAGAAGTATCGAACACCGGGGAGCTGTTTTTT. This encodes CASSQEVSNTGELFF.

This chain joins TRBV10-3 and TRBJ1-2; tentatively, D is TRBD1 (6 bases). Germline assignment: CDR1 ENHRY and CDR2 SYGVKD. Trimming stripped 2 bases from V and 8 bases from J, with 21 bases between. CDR3 length equals 16 residues. The CDR3 is CAISEASLKGGSGYTF. DNA for the CDR3: TGTGCCATCAGTGAGGCCAGCCTGAAGGGGGGCAGCGGCTACACCTTC.

This clonotype appeared many times. The chain recombines TRBV7-3 with TRBJ1-2; TRBD1 agrees at 8 bases. In germline, CDR1 is SGHTA, CDR2 FQGTGA. V gave up 1 base and J gave up 8 bases; unmatched junction bases: 6. The CDR3 is made up of 14 amino acids. CDR3 nucleotides: TGTGCCAGCAGCTTAAGGGGGACAGGAGGAGGCTACACCTTC. Amino acids: CASSLRGTGGGYTF.

The rearrangement uses TRBV12-5 and TRBJ2-7; 9 nucleotides align to TRBD2. The CDR3 sequence is 20 residues long. Unmatched junction bases numbered 15, after V lost 0 bases and J lost 0 bases. The V gene's germline CDR1 is LGHNT and CDR2 FRNRAP. The CDR3 bases are TGTGCTAGTGGTTTGGTACGGCGGGGGGGCGTAGGAAGGAGCTCCTACGAGCAGTACTTC. Translation: CASGLVRRGGVGRSSYEQYF.